Shown below are 25 T cell receptor beta chains from a single sample sequenced in a study of cytomegalovirus exposure and HLA in healthy donors. Primers for the PCR totalled 60 Vbeta and 13 Jbeta. Clones were sequenced by immunoSEQ multiplex PCR, and TCRdb holds only the in-frame ones, with some missing. The sample lists about 120,000 clones, just over 65% occurring once. Sequencing input: PBMCs. Every receptor here comes from a man younger than 30 in good health and CMV-seronegative.

The chain couples TRBV10-2 to TRBJ1-2; D remains unclear. This CDR3 has 13 amino acids. Germline V gene sequence: CDR1 WSHSY, CDR2 SAAADI. V lost 5 bases and J lost 2, with 9 bases in between. This CDR3 is CASSPLSNYGYTF. The CDR3 coding sequence is TGCGCCAGCAGTCCTCTGTCCAACTATGGCTACACCTTC.

The chain uses TRBV2 and TRBJ2-5, with TRBD2 identical over 7 bases. V lost 4 bases to trimming and J lost 2 bases; unmatched junction nucleotides: 4. This CDR3 comprises 14 residues. Germline CDR1 SNHLY, CDR2 FYNNEI. The CDR3 DNA follows: TGTGCCAGCAGTGGGGACTATCCACAAGAGACCCAGTACTTC. This gives the protein CASSGDYPQETQYF.

This sequence joins TRBV19 and TRBJ1-2; the match to TRBD1 covers 9 bases. The trim removed 7 bases at V and 6 bases at J, leaving 9 bases unmatched. Germline V gene data show CDR1 as LNHDA and CDR2 as SQIVND (reference sequence). The CDR3 contains 14 residues. CDR3 nucleotides: TGTGCCAGTACCCTACAGGGGGCAAGGAATGGCTACACCTTC. It encodes CASTLQGARNGYTF.

The table lists this clone with a few counts. V and J are TRBV6-1 and TRBJ2-1; 8 bases align to TRBD2. This CDR3 is 14 amino acids long. Germline trimming cut 4 bases from V and 7 bases from J; bases unmatched to any gene: 6. Germline V gene sequence: CDR1 MNHNS, CDR2 SASEGT. The CDR3 is CASSAGTRHNEQFF. DNA of the CDR3: TGTGCCAGCAGTGCCGGGACTAGGCATAATGAGCAGTTCTTC.

This rearrangement joins TRBV6-5 to TRBJ1-1; possible D gene TRBD1, 5 bases. Trimming removed 7 bases at V and 8 bases at J, with 23 bases between. The CDR3 covers 15 residues. Looked up from germline, CDR1 is MNHEY and CDR2 is SVGAGI. CDR3: CASNQRGRGLREAFF. The CDR3 coding sequence is TGTGCCAGCAACCAGAGAGGACGGGGGTTAAGAGAAGCTTTCTTT.

The genes are TRBV5-4 and TRBJ2-1, with 13 bases matching TRBD2. CDR3 length: 14 amino acids. Unmatched junction bases numbered 3, after V lost 4 bases and J lost 8 bases. Germline assignment: CDR1 SGHNT and CDR2 YYREEE (reference sequence). This CDR3 reads CASSGTSGMDEQFF. The CDR3 region has the DNA TGTGCCAGCAGCGGGACTAGCGGGATGGATGAGCAGTTCTTC.

The chain combines TRBV5-6 with TRBJ2-2; D is unresolved. The CDR3 consists of 14 residues. Deletions cut 5 bases from V and 5 bases from J, with 13 bases between. Germline V CDR1 and CDR2: SGHDT, YYEEEE. CDR3 in amino acids: CASRVLTRTGELFF. The CDR3 DNA reads as TGTGCCAGCAGAGTACTTACGCGAACCGGGGAGCTGTTTTTT.

In this sample, this clone turned up a few times. The V gene is TRBV5-1, the J gene TRBJ2-7; TRBD2 matches at 7 bases. The length of the CDR3 is 15 residues. V shed 2 bases, J shed 4 bases, and the junction held 9 bases outside the gene matches. The V gene's germline CDR1 is SGHRS and CDR2 YFSETQ. CDR3 region: CASSLGGSLDYEQYF. The CDR3 DNA reads TGCGCCAGCAGCTTAGGCGGGAGTTTGGATTACGAGCAGTACTTC.

This clone was found a few times. The V gene is TRBV5-6, the J gene TRBJ1-4; 7 bases line up with TRBD1. Trimming took 5 bases from V and 3 from J; bases not matched to a gene: 4. CDR1 and CDR2 (germline): SGHDT, YYEEEE. This CDR3 spans 14 amino acids. The CDR3 region has the DNA TGTGCCAGCAGGGCGACAGGGTCTAATGAAAAACTGTTTTTT. It encodes CASRATGSNEKLFF.

The gene calls are TRBV19 and TRBJ2-5, with D possibly matching TRBD1 (5 bases). The ends were cut back, 3 bases at V and 2 bases at J, with 10 bases in the middle. Germline V gives CDR1 LNHDA, CDR2 SQIVND (reference sequence). The CDR3 loop spans 14 amino acids. The CDR3 protein is CASSMGQGQETQYF. In nucleotides, the CDR3 is TGTGCCAGTAGTATGGGGCAGGGTCAAGAGACCCAGTACTTC.

The chain is built from TRBV30 and TRBJ2-5, with 7 bases lining up with TRBD1. There are 14 residues in the CDR3. The germline V gene encodes CDR1 GTSNPN and CDR2 SVGIG (reference sequence). Trimming took 2 bases from V and 5 from J; bases not matched to a gene: 8. The CDR3 loop reads CAWSSRTGRETQYF. In nucleotides, the CDR3 is TGTGCCTGGAGTAGCAGGACAGGAAGGGAGACCCAGTACTTC.

The gene calls are TRBV28 and TRBJ1-2, with 8 bases lining up with TRBD1. CDR1 MDHEN and CDR2 SYDVKM come from the germline V gene. The J segment lost 2 bases and the V segment lost 5 bases, leaving 10 bases of the junction unmatched. This CDR3 is 16 amino acids long. CDR3 in amino acids: CASSRITGGPNYGYTF. DNA for the CDR3: TGTGCCAGCAGTCGAATAACAGGGGGACCGAACTATGGCTACACCTTC.

The V gene is TRBV19, the J gene TRBJ2-2, with 7 bases lining up with TRBD1. V lost 7 bases, J lost 5 bases, and 10 bases stayed unmatched. Germline loops: CDR1 LNHDA, CDR2 SQIVND (reference sequence). The CDR3 contains 15 residues. CDR3 residues: CASTEQGRRTGELFF. In nucleotides, the CDR3 is TGTGCCAGTACCGAACAGGGGCGAAGGACCGGGGAGCTGTTTTTT. The full variable domain, with the rest looked up from reference TRBV19 and TRBJ2-2, is DGGITQSPKYLFRKEGQNVTLSCEQNLNHDAMYWYRQDPGQGLRLIYYSQIVNDFQKGDIAEGYSVSREKKESFPLTVTSAQKNPTAFYLCASTEQGRRTGELFFGEGSRLTVL.

V usage is TRBV4-1 and J usage is TRBJ2-3, with D uncertain. The V gene lost 2 bases and the J gene lost 2 bases, with 8 bases spanning the gap. The CDR3 runs to 14 residues. Germline loops: CDR1 MGHRA, CDR2 YSYEKL. The CDR3 protein is CASSQLQYTDTQYF. The CDR3, as DNA: TGCGCCAGCAGCCAACTACAGTACACAGATACGCAGTATTTT.

This clone has only one observation. The chain couples TRBV29-1 to TRBJ1-2; a weak D match, TRBD1 (6 bases). V was pared by 1 base and J by 7 bases, with 13 bases between. Germline CDR1 reads SQVTM; CDR2 reads ANQGSEA. The CDR3 is 13 residues long. CDR3: CSVEAGGAGGYTF. The CDR3 nucleotides read TGCAGCGTTGAAGCGGGGGGCGCGGGTGGCTACACCTTC.

This clone has only a few counts. The V gene is TRBV7-9, the J gene TRBJ2-7; perhaps TRBD2 as D (5 bases). The CDR3 sequence is 14 residues long. CDR1 SEHNR and CDR2 FQNEAQ come from the germline V gene (reference sequence). V was trimmed by 0 bases and J by 2 bases, leaving 8 bases between them. Written as DNA, the CDR3 is TGTGCCAGCAGCTTAGCCAGCGGAACCTACGAGCAGTACTTC. Translating gives CASSLASGTYEQYF.

The rearrangement joins TRBV5-4 to TRBJ1-4; TRBD1 might be the D (6 bases). Trimming removed 4 bases at V and 3 bases at J, with 16 bases between. The CDR3 loop spans 16 amino acids. Germline CDR1 SGHNT, CDR2 YYREEE (reference sequence). The CDR3 DNA follows: TGTGCCAGCAGCGTACTACAGGGTGGGGCTAATGAAAAACTGTTTTTT. It yields the protein CASSVLQGGANEKLFF.

The V gene is TRBV18, the J gene TRBJ1-5; TRBD1 matches at 12 bases. The CDR3 covers 14 residues. V shed 5 bases, J shed 7 bases, and the junction held 3 bases outside the gene matches. Germline lookup yields CDR1 KGHSH and CDR2 LQKENI. CDR3 DNA sequence: TGTGCCAGCTCAACCGGGACAGGGGGCCAGCCCCAGCATTTT. Translated, it gives CASSTGTGGQPQHF.

This clone was picked up a small number of times. This chain joins TRBV18 and TRBJ2-5, with D unclear. Germline V gives CDR1 KGHSH, CDR2 LQKENI. The CDR3 contains 13 residues. V was pared by 3 bases and J by 2 bases, with 7 bases between. The CDR3 DNA reads as TGTGCCAGCTCACCCGGGTTTCAAGAGACCCAGTACTTC. This translates into CASSPGFQETQYF.

The J gene is TRBJ2-3, the V gene TRBV15; D remains unclear. V was pared by 0 bases and J by 4 bases, with 14 bases between. CDR1 is LNHNV and CDR2 is YYDKDF in the germline V gene (reference sequence). The CDR3 sequence is 16 residues long. The CDR3 DNA is TGTGCCACCAGCAGAGACCTCAGACTTCCCCCAGATACGCAGTATTTT. Its translation: CATSRDLRLPPDTQYF.

This clone has just a few counts. The chain is built from TRBV7-2 and TRBJ1-2; 10 nucleotides agree with TRBD1. Germline CDR1 and CDR2: SGHTA and FQGNSA. The V segment lost 5 bases and the J segment 2 bases; nucleotides outside the gene matches: 11. The CDR3 covers 17 residues. CDR3 loop: CASSDSGDRGQNYGYTF. The CDR3 DNA sequence: TGTGCCAGCAGCGATTCGGGGGACAGGGGACAAAACTATGGCTACACCTTC. The variable domain in full, completed from reference TRBV7-2 and TRBJ1-2, reads GAGVSQSPSNKVTEKGKDVELRCDPISGHTALYWYRQSLGQGLEFLIYFQGNSAPDKSGLPSDRFSAERTGGSVSTLTIQRTQQEDSAVYLCASSDSGDRGQNYGYTFGSGTRLTVV.

This clone was seen just once. The rearrangement joins TRBV12-5 to TRBJ2-1, with 13 bases matching TRBD2. The germline gives CDR1 LGHNT, CDR2 FRNRAP. The V gene end was trimmed by 1 base and the J gene end by 5 bases; junction bases not matched to a gene: 2. CDR3 size: 16 residues. CDR3 protein: CASGLAGLAGNNEQFF. The CDR3, as DNA: TGTGCTAGTGGTTTGGCGGGACTAGCGGGAAACAATGAGCAGTTCTTC.

In this sample, this clone turned up a few times. The chain combines TRBV18 with TRBJ1-4, with TRBD1 matching 8 bases. The CDR3 is 15 amino acids. Per germline, CDR1 KGHSH and CDR2 LQKENI. J lost 3 bases, V lost 3 bases, and 3 bases had no gene match. The chain's CDR3 is CASSPADRANEKLFF. The CDR3 bases are TGTGCCAGCTCACCTGCGGACAGGGCTAATGAAAAACTGTTTTTT.

The gene calls are TRBV6-6 and TRBJ1-2; tentatively, D is TRBD1 (5 bases). Between the trimmed V and J ends, which lost 7 bases and 2 bases, there was a span of 8 bases. Looked up from germline, CDR1 is MNHNY and CDR2 is SVGAGI (reference sequence). CDR3 size: 12 residues. CDR3 region: CASNQGNYGYTF. CDR3 sequence (DNA): TGTGCCAGCAATCAGGGAAACTATGGCTACACCTTC.

The chain joins TRBV11-2 to TRBJ2-3; unclear D gene. V was cut by 3 bases and J by 4 bases, with 11 bases left in between. Germline V lookup: CDR1 SGHAT, CDR2 FQNNGV. This CDR3 has 14 amino acids. CDR3: CASSFERGSDTQYF. The CDR3 nucleotides are TGTGCCAGCAGCTTTGAGCGAGGCTCAGATACGCAGTATTTT.